This T cell receptor (beta chain) was sequenced during a study of blood T cell repertoires in COVID-19. TCRdb keeps only in-frame clones here, not all; method: immunoSEQ multiplex PCR. The sample lists roughly 70,000 clones; 80% to 90% were seen once. The material sequenced was peripheral blood. The sequence was obtained from a woman aged 80 or over with active COVID-19.

The CDR3 sequence is CASSSTGVLWGYTF. CDR3 bases: TGTGCCAGCAGCTCCACAGGGGTTCTATGGGGCTACACCTTC. V usage is TRBV7-2 and J usage is TRBJ1-2, with 7 bases lining up with TRBD1. The V and J ends lost 4 bases and 8 bases, in that order; junction bases with no gene match: 10. CDR1 is SGHTA and CDR2 is FQGNSA in the germline V gene. This CDR3 spans 14 amino acids.